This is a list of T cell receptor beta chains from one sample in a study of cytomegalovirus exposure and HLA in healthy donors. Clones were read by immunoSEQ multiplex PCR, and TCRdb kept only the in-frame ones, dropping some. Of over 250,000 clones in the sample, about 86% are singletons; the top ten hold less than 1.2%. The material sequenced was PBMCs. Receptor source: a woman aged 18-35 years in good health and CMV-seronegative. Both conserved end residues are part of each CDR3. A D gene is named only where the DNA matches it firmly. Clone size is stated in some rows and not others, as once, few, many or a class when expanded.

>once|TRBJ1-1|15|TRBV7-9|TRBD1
CASSVTGAQNTEAFF
TGTGCCAGCAGCGTGACAGGGGCCCAGAACACTGAAGCTTTCTTT
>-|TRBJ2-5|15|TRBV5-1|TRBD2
CASSFTGGPVETQYF
TGCGCCAGCAGCTTTACGGGGGGGCCGGTAGAGACCCAGTACTTC
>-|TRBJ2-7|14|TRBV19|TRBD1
CASSTGGFRVEQYF
TGTGCCAGTAGCACAGGGGGATTCAGGGTCGAGCAGTACTTC
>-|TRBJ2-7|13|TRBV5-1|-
CASSSPSSYEQYF
TGCGCCAGCAGCTCCCCCAGCTCCTACGAGCAGTACTTC
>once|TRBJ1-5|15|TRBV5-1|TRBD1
CASSPDRGGNQPQHF
TGCGCCAGCAGCCCGGACAGGGGAGGCAATCAGCCCCAGCATTTT
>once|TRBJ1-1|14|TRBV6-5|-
CASSYGGTNTEAFF
TGTGCCAGCAGTTATGGCGGGACGAACACTGAAGCTTTCTTT
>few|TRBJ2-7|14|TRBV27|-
CASSFAPDTYEQYF
TGTGCCAGCAGTTTCGCCCCCGACACCTACGAGCAGTACTTC
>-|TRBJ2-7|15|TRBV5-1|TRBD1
CASYPPGQRTYEQYF
TGCGCCAGCTACCCCCCGGGACAGCGCACCTACGAGCAGTACTTC
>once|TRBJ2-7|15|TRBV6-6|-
CASSYSEPSSYEQYF
TGTGCCAGCAGTTACTCAGAGCCAAGCTCCTACGAGCAGTACTTC
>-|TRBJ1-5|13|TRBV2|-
CASTEWSNQPQHF
TGTGCCAGCACCGAGTGGAGCAATCAGCCCCAGCATTTT
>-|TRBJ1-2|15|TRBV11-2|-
CASSLDASENYGYTF
TGTGCCAGCAGCTTAGATGCCAGTGAAAACTATGGCTACACCTTC
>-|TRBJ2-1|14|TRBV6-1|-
CASSGSHSRGEQFF
TGTGCCAGCAGTGGATCCCACAGCAGGGGTGAGCAGTTCTTC
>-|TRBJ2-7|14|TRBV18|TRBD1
CASSPRDSSYEQYF
TGTGCCAGCTCACCACGGGACAGCTCCTACGAGCAGTACTTC
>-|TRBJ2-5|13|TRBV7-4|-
CASAVPDQETQYF
TGTGCCAGCGCCGTCCCAGACCAAGAGACCCAGTACTTC
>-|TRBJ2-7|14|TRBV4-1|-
CASSQAGGPYEQYF
TGCGCCAGCAGCCAAGCTGGCGGCCCCTACGAGCAGTACTTC
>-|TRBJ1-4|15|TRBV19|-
CASSIPGAINEKLFF
TGTGCCAGTAGTATTCCAGGGGCCATTAATGAAAAACTGTTTTTT
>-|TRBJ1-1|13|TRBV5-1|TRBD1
CASQRDSNTEAFF
TGCGCCAGCCAGAGGGACAGTAACACTGAAGCTTTCTTT
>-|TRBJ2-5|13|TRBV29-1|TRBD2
CSVMGGRQGTQYF
TGCAGCGTGATGGGCGGGAGGCAAGGGACCCAGTACTTC
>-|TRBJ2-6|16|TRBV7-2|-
CASSLATGKGANVLTF
TGTGCCAGCAGCTTAGCTACGGGGAAAGGGGCCAACGTCCTGACTTTC
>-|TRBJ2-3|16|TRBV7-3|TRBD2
CASSHTGLAAADTQYF
TGTGCCAGCAGCCACACCGGGCTAGCGGCTGCAGATACGCAGTATTTT
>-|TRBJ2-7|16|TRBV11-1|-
CASSTPPGHSSHEQYF
TGTGCCAGCAGCACGCCCCCGGGACACTCTAGCCACGAGCAGTACTTC
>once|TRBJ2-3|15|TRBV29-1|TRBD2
CSVGGLAGRTDTQYF
TGCAGCGTTGGTGGACTAGCGGGACGCACAGATACGCAGTATTTT
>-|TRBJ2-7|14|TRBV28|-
CASSLGGNRDGQYF
TGTGCCAGCAGTTTGGGCGGGAACCGGGATGGGCAGTACTTC
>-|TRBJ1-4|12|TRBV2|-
CASSVPGEKLFF
TGTGCCAGCAGTGTCCCAGGGGAAAAACTGTTTTTT
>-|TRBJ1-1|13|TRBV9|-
CASSVDRNTEAFF
TGTGCCAGCAGCGTAGACAGGAACACTGAAGCTTTCTTT
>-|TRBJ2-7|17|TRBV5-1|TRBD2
CASSLGTSGRAGYEQYF
TGCGCCAGCAGCTTGGGGACTAGCGGGAGGGCCGGTTATGAGCAGTACTTC
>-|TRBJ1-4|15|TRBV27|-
CASSLSGGKREKLFF
TGTGCCAGCAGTTTATCGGGGGGTAAGCGGGAAAAACTGTTTTTT
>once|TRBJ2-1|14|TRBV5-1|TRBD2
CASSPSGNYNEQFF
TGCGCCAGCAGCCCTAGCGGGAACTACAATGAGCAGTTCTTC
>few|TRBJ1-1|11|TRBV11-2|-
CASSSNTEAFF
TGTGCCAGCAGCTCTAACACTGAAGCTTTCTTT
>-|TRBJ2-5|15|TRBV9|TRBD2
CASSGASGRGETQYF
TGTGCCAGCAGCGGTGCTAGCGGGAGGGGTGAGACCCAGTACTTC
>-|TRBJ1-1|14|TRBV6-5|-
CASRRRGANTEAFF
TGTGCCAGCAGACGCCGGGGAGCAAACACTGAAGCTTTCTTT
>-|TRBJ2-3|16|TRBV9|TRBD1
CASSVDGTGYTDTQYF
TGTGCCAGCAGCGTAGACGGGACAGGGTACACAGATACGCAGTATTTT
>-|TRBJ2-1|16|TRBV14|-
CASSPYSGGTGNEQFF
TGTGCCAGCAGCCCGTACTCGGGCGGGACGGGGAATGAGCAGTTCTTC
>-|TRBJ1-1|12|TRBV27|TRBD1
CASTGTGVGAFF
TGTGCCAGCACCGGGACAGGGGTTGGAGCTTTCTTT
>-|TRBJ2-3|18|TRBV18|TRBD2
CASSPSGGTRSGTDTQYF
TGTGCCAGCTCACCTAGCGGGGGGACCCGGTCTGGCACAGATACGCAGTATTTT
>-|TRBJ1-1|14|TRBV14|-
CASSLQTWGKEAFF
TGTGCCAGCAGCCTGCAAACTTGGGGCAAGGAAGCTTTCTTT
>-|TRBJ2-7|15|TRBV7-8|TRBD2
CASFGILAGGFEQYF
TGTGCCAGCTTCGGTATTTTAGCGGGAGGGTTCGAGCAGTACTTC
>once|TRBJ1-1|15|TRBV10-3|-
CAISEGEGRNTEAFF
TGTGCCATCAGTGAAGGGGAGGGTAGAAACACTGAAGCTTTCTTT
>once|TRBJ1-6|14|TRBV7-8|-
CASSLVTFNSPLHF
TGTGCCAGCAGCTTAGTGACTTTTAATTCACCCCTCCACTTT
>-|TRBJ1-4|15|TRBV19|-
CASTLRAATNEKLFF
TGTGCCAGTACCCTGAGGGCTGCAACTAATGAAAAACTGTTTTTT
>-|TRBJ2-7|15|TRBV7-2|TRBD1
CASSFTGTGAYEQYF
TGTGCCAGCAGCTTTACCGGGACAGGTGCCTACGAGCAGTACTTC
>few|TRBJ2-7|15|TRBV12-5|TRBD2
CASGAGLAFSYEQYF
TGTGCTAGTGGTGCCGGACTAGCGTTTTCCTACGAGCAGTACTTC